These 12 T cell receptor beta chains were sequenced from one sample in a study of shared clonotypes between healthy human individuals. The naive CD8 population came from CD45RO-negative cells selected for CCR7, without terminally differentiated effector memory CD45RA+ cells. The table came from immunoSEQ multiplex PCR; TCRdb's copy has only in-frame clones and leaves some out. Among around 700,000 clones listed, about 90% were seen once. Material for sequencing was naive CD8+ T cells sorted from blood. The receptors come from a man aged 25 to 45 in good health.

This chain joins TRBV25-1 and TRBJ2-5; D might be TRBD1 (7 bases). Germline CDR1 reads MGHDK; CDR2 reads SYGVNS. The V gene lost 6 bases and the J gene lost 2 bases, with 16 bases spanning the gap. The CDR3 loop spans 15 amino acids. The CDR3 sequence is CASRSRGAPQETQYF. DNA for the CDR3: TGTGCCAGCAGAAGCAGGGGGGCCCCGCAAGAGACCCAGTACTTC.

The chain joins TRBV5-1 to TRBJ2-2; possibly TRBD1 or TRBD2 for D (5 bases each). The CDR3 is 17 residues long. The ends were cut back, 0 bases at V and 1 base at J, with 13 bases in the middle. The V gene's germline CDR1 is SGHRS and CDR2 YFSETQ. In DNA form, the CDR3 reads TGCGCCAGCAGCTTGGACAGCCTTGGGGGGAACACCGGGGAGCTGTTTTTT. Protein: CASSLDSLGGNTGELFF.

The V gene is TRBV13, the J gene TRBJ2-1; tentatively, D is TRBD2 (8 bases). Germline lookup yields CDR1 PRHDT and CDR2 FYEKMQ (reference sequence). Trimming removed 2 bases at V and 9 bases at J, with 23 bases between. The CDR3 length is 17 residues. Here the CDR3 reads CASSLRQGSGTWAEQFF. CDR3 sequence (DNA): TGTGCCAGCAGCTTACGACAGGGTAGCGGGACATGGGCTGAGCAGTTCTTC.

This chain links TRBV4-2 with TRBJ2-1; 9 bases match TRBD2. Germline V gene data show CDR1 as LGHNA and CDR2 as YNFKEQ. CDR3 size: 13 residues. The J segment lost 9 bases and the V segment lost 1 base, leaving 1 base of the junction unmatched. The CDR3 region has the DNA TGTGCCAGCAGCCAAGGACTAGCGGTTGAGCAGTTCTTC. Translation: CASSQGLAVEQFF.

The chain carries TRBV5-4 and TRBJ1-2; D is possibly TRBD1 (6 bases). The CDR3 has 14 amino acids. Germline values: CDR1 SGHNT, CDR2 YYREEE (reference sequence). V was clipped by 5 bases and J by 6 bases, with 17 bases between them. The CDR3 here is CASRIQGYGHGYTF. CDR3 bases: TGTGCCAGCAGGATACAGGGATACGGGCATGGCTACACCTTC.

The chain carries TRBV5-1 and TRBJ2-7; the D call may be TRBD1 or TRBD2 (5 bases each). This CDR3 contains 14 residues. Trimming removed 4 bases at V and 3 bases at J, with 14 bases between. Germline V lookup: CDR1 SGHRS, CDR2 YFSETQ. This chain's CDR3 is CASSARDGLYEQYF. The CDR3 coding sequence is TGCGCCAGCAGCGCCCGGGACGGGCTCTACGAGCAGTACTTC.

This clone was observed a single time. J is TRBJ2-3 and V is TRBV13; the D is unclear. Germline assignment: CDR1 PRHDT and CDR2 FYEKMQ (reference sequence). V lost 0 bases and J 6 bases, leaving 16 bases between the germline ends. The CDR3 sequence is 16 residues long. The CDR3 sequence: CASSLGLRSNGDTQYF. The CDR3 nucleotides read TGTGCCAGCAGCTTAGGCCTAAGATCTAACGGGGATACGCAGTATTTT.

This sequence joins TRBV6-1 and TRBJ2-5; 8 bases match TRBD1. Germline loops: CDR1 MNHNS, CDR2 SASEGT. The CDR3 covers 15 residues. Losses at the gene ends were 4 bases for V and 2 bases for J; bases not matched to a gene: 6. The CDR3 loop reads CASSVRDRLQETQYF. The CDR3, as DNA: TGTGCCAGCAGTGTCCGGGACAGGTTACAAGAGACCCAGTACTTC.

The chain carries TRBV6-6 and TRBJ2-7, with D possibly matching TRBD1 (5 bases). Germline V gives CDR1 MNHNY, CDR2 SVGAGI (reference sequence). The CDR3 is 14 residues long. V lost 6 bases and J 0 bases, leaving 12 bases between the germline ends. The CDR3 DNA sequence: TGTGCCAGCAGCTCCCGGACAAGCTCCTACGAGCAGTACTTC. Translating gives CASSSRTSSYEQYF.

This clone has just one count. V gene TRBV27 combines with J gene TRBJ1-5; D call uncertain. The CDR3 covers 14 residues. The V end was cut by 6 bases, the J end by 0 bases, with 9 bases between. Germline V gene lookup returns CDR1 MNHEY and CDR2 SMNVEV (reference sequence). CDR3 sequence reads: CASRLGSSNQPQHF. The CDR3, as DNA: TGTGCCAGCAGGCTCGGCAGTAGCAATCAGCCCCAGCATTTT.

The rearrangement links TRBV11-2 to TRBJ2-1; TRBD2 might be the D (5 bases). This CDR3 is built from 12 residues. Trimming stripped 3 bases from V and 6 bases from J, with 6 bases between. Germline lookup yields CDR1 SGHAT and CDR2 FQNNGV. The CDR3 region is CASSLGSNEQFF. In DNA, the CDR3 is TGTGCCAGCAGCTTGGGGAGCAATGAGCAGTTCTTC.

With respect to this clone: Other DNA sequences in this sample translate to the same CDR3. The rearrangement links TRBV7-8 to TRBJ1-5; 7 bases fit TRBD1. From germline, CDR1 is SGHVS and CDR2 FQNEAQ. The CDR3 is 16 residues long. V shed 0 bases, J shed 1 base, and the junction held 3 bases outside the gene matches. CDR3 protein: CASSLAGGFSNQPQHF. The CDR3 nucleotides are TGTGCCAGCAGCTTAGCAGGGGGCTTCAGCAATCAGCCCCAGCATTTT.